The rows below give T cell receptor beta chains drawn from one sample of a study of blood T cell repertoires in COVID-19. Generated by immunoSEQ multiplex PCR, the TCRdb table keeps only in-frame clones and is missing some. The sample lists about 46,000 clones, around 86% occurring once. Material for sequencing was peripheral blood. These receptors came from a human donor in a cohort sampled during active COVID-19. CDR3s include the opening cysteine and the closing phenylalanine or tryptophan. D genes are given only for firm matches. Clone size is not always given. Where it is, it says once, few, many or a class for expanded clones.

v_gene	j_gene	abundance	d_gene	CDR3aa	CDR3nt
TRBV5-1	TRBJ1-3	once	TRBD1	CASSLGDRTGNTIYF	TGCGCCAGCAGCTTGGGGGACAGGACGGGAAACACCATATATTTT
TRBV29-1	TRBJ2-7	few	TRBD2	CSAGGTSYEQYF	TGCAGCGCCGGGGGGACCTCCTACGAGCAGTACTTC
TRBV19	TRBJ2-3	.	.	CASTTVGQRAADTQYF	TGTGCCAGTACTACAGTAGGCCAGAGGGCGGCAGATACGCAGTATTTT
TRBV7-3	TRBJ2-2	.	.	CASSLLIGAGELFF	TGTGCCAGCAGCTTGCTCATAGGAGCCGGGGAGCTGTTTTTT
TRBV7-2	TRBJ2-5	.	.	CASRSTSMKTQYF	TGTGCCAGCAGGTCTACTAGCATGAAGACCCAGTACTTC
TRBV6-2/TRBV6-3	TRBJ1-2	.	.	CASSYDRRGYTF	TGTGCCAGCAGTTACGACAGACGGGGCTACACCTTC
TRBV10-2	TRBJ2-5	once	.	CASSVSIGAHKGETQYF	TGCGCCAGCAGTGTGAGTATTGGCGCTCACAAGGGGGAGACCCAGTACTTC
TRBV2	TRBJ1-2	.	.	CASSVGYGYTF	TGTGCCAGCAGTGTCGGGTATGGCTACACCTTC
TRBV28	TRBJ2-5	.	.	CASSWGVSGAETQYF	TGTGCCAGCAGTTGGGGCGTTAGCGGTGCAGAGACCCAGTACTTC
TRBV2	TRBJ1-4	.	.	CASSVQDSLFF	TGTGCCAGCAGTGTCCAAGACAGCCTGTTTTTT
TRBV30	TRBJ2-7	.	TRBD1	CAWRGQDYSYEQYF	TGTGCCTGGCGGGGACAGGATTACTCCTACGAGCAGTACTTC
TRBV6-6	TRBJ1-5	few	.	CASRPSSTYSNQPQHF	TGTGCCAGCAGACCCTCGTCGACTTATAGCAATCAGCCCCAGCATTTT
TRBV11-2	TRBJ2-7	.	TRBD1	CASSLGGQGTYEQYF	TGTGCCAGCAGCTTGGGGGGACAGGGCACCTACGAGCAGTACTTC